This T cell receptor (beta chain) was sequenced in a study of STAT5B mutations in CD4+ large granular lymphocyte leukemia. This clone has just one count. Its antigen is as yet unknown. General observations from the study: Patient CD4-sorted repertoires stayed more clonal than healthy ones after leukemic-clone removal.

The CDR3 sequence is 15 residues long. V gave up 5 bases and J gave up 5 bases; unmatched junction bases: 11. Germline V CDR1 and CDR2: MNHNS, SASEGT. Measured with immunoSEQ multiplex PCR; TCRdb has only the in-frame clones, and not every one. This sample has 40,000 to 45,000 clones, with approximately 80% found just once. This TCR was sampled from a human donor in good health. This chain links TRBV6-1 with TRBJ1-1; 7 nucleotides match TRBD1. The sample consisted of CD4+ T cells from blood buffy coats. CDR3: CASSPRQGSGTEAFF. The DNA of the CDR3 is TGTGCCAGCAGTCCCAGACAGGGCTCTGGTACTGAAGCTTTCTTT.